The clone carrying this TCR beta chain was seen many times. Its antigen is unknown. TCRdb re-analysed the reads in MiXCR, keeping a single row per CDR3 protein. The data hold about 250,000 distinct CDR3 sequences, with under 8.5% observed a single time. The sample originates from a study of T cell repertoires in cytomegalovirus infection. Study-level results: In two of eight donors, the top clonotype was HLA-C-restricted CMV-specific.

Germline V CDR1 and CDR2: KGHDR, SFDVKD. The V end was cut by 5 bases, the J end by 5 bases, with 23 bases between. The CDR3 extends over 17 amino acids. The receptor was derived from a human donor in good health (CMV status not recorded). Some clones in this sample may be carry-over from other donors' samples. The sample comprised PBMCs. The rearrangement uses TRBV24-1 and TRBJ1-1; tentatively, D is TRBD1 (5 bases). DNA of the CDR3: TGTGCCACCAGTGGCCGCTCTCGGGGGATCGAAAAAACTGAAGCTTTCTTT. Residues: CATSGRSRGIEKTEAFF.